One T cell receptor (beta chain) is described in this entry. Its specific antigen is unknown. Per-base qualities were not stored, and no clone one base away is much larger. From the germline V gene (reference sequence), CDR1 is LNHDA and CDR2 is SQIVND. The junction shows trimming of 3 bases on V and 6 bases on J, plus 12 bases between the germline ends. The CDR3, from cysteine to phenylalanine, totals 14 residues. The DNA shown is the 42-base CDR3, in frame from base 1. The sample is drawn from a study of blood T cell repertoires in COVID-19 (dated by TCRdb to the early 2020s). Notes on the research overall: Samples covering the acute and convalescent phases of COVID-19 were provided by collaborators in the United States, Italy and Spain. Where HLA class I and class II types were available, the types were taken from metadata supplied by the sample provider, not from assay-based typing. Samples came from the ongoing ImmuneRACE study (first 160 participants) plus 1,254 subjects from 6 global collaborators. The sample metadata nearly always contained a de-identified subject ID, COVID-19 status, age in years and sex. The repertoires were released in a freely available public database meant as a resource for research on the immune response to SARS-CoV-2. Subjects who had been exposed to COVID-19, were actively infected with it, or had recovered from it provided the deeply sampled blood TCRbeta repertoires that made up the dataset. The material from the prospective study consisted of cDNA or gDNA derived from T cells, B-cell-depleted T cells, or PBMCs.

TCRbeta CDR3 regions were amplified from genomic DNA by means of the immunoSEQ Assay, a bias-controlled multiplex PCR. The study's processing was this. The number of nucleated cells in each sample was estimated by amplification of reference gene primers within the assay. Sequence reads were collapsed and filtered to measure the absolute abundance of every unique TCRbeta CDR3 rearrangement. Productive Simpson clonality was computed per sample as the square root of Simpson's diversity index over productive rearrangements. TCRdb provides this immuneACCESS table in a form limited to in-frame rearrangements. Some clones are lacking; in checked studies, under half of them reflect an unresolved V gene, and why the rest are absent is not known. That table furnishes V, J and clone size, whereas the DNA furnished D and trimming. The sample table shows about 35,000 clones, and approximately 85% are seen once. 35% to 45% of the sample comes from the top ten.

Collaborating institutions collected whole blood in K2EDTA tubes following their own protocols. For TCRbeta analysis, collaborators shipped samples in one of three forms: frozen whole blood, isolated PBMCs, or DNA extracted from either of those sample types. Overall results and qualifications from the work: Clinical and demographic metadata were provided uncurated, with the amount varying by source and participant.

The rearranged segments are TRBV19 and TRBJ2-1; the D segment could be TRBD2, given 5 matching bases. Specimen: peripheral blood. The TCR originated in a man aged 60-69 years with active or convalescent COVID-19. The sequenced DNA is TGTGCCAGTAGTATCGGGATCGGTCCCAATGAGCAGTTCTTC. This yields the protein CASSIGIGPNEQFF.